This T cell receptor beta chain was obtained from a study of OX40 agonist ivuxolimab in advanced cancers. The CDR3 loop spans 15 amino acids. Trimming removed 6 bases from V and 13 bases from J; junction bases left unmatched: 13. In germline, CDR1 is MNHEY, CDR2 SMNVEV (reference sequence). Libraries were prepared by immunoSEQ multiplex PCR; TCRdb keeps only in-frame clonotypes and omits some of them. The table lists about 23,000 clones, 80% to 90% of them singletons. Specimen: CD4+ or CD8+ T cells sorted from blood, collected in a trial of the OX40 agonist ivuxolimab. The sequence came from an adult with an advanced solid tumor such as melanoma, head and neck, liver or kidney cancer. The J gene is TRBJ1-4, the V gene TRBV27; TRBD1 agrees at 11 bases. The CDR3 loop reads CASSLGTGGTMALFF. The CDR3 DNA follows: TGTGCCAGCAGCCTTGGGACAGGGGGAACGATGGCACTGTTTTTT.